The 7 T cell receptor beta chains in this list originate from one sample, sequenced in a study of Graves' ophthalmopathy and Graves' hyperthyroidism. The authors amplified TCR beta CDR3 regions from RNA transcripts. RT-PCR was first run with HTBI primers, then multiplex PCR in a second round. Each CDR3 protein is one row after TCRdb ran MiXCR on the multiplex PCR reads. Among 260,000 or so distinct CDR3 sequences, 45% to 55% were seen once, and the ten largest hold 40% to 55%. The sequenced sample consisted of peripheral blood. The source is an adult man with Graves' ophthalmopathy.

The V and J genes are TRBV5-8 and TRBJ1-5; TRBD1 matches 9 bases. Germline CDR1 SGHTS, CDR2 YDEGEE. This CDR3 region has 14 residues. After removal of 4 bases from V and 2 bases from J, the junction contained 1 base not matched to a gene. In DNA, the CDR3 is TGTGCCAGCAGCCGGGACAGGGGCAATCAGCCCCAGCATTTT. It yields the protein CASSRDRGNQPQHF.

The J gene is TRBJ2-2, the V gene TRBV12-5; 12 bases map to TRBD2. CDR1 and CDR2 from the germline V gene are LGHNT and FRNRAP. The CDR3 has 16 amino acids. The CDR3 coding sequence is TGTGCCAGCAGTTCGGGACTAGCGGGGAACACCGGGGAGCTGTTTTTT. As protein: CASSSGLAGNTGELFF.

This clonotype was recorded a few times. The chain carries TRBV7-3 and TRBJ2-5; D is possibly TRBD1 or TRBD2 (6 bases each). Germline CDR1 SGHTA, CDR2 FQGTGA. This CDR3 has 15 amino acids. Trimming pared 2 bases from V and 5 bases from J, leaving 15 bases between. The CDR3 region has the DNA TGTGCCAGCAGCTTAGGTTTGACAGGAGGGGAGACCCAGTACTTC. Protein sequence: CASSLGLTGGETQYF. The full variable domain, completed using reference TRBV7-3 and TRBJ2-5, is GAGVSQTPSNKVTEKGKYVELRCDPISGHTALYWYRQSLGQGPEFLIYFQGTGAADDSGLPNDRFFAVRPEGSVSTLKIQRTERGDSAVYLCASSLGLTGGETQYFGPGTRLLVL.

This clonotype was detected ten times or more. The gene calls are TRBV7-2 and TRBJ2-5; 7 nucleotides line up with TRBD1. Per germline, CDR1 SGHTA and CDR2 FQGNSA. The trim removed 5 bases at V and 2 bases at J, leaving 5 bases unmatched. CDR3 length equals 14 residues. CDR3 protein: CASSQGQRQETQYF. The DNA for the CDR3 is TGTGCCAGCAGCCAGGGACAGCGGCAAGAGACCCAGTACTTC.

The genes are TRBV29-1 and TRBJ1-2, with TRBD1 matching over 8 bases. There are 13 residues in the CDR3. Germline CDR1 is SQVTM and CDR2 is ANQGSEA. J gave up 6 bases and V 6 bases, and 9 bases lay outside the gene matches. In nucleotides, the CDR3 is TGCAGCGTGAGGGGACAGGTACTAGATGGCTACACCTTC. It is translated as CSVRGQVLDGYTF.

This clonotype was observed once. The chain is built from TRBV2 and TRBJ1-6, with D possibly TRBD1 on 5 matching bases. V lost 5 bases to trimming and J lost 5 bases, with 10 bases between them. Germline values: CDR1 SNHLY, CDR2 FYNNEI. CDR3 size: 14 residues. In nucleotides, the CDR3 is TGTGCCAGCAGTCCCTGGGGGAATAATTCACCCCTCCACTTT. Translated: CASSPWGNNSPLHF.

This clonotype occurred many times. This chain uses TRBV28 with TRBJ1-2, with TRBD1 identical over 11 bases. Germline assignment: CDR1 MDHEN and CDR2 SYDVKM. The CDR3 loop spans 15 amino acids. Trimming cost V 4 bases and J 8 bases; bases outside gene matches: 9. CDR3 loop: CASSSPGQGARGYTF. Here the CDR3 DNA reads TGTGCCAGCAGTTCCCCCGGACAGGGGGCAAGGGGCTACACCTTC.